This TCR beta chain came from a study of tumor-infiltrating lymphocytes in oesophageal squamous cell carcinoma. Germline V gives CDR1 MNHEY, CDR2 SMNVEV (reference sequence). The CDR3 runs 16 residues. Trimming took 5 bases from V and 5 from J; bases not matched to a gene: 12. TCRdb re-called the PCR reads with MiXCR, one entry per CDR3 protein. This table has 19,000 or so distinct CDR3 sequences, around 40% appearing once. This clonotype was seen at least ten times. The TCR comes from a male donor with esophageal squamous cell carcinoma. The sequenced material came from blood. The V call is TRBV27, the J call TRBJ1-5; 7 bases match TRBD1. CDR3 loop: CASSPGFRGRDQPQHF. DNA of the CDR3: TGTGCCAGCAGTCCTGGATTTAGGGGGCGCGATCAGCCCCAGCATTTT.